This entry lists 22 T cell receptor beta chains sequenced from one sample in a study of blood T cell repertoires in COVID-19 (dated by TCRdb to about 2020). The method behind the library was the immunoSEQ multiplex PCR assay. In its TCRdb copy, this immuneACCESS table keeps in-frame sequences only and misses some clones. Where compared with another copy, unresolved V genes explain less than half of these, and the others have no known cause. For this sample the table gives tens of thousands of clones, of which about 80% were detected only once. Approximately 51% of the sample is taken by the ten largest. The source material was peripheral blood. These receptors all come from a human donor in a cohort sampled during active COVID-19.

V gene TRBV11-3 combines with J gene TRBJ2-5; D gene unclear. This CDR3 comprises 13 residues. From germline, CDR1 is SGHNT and CDR2 YENEEA. Trimming took off 6 bases at V and 3 bases at J, with 11 bases between the two ends. The CDR3 reads CASSSPFEETQYF. CDR3 nucleotides: TGTGCCAGCAGTTCCCCGTTCGAAGAGACCCAGTACTTC.

The chain couples TRBV12-3 or TRBV12-4 to TRBJ2-7; perhaps TRBD1 as D (6 bases). This CDR3 has 13 amino acids. V lost 7 bases and J lost 0, with 10 bases in between. The CDR3 reads CASTHRDSYEQYF. In nucleotides, the CDR3 is TGTGCCAGCACTCACAGGGACTCCTACGAGCAGTACTTC.

This clone was detected only a few times. This chain uses TRBV18 with TRBJ2-1, with 12 bases aligning to TRBD2. CDR1 KGHSH and CDR2 LQKENI come from the germline V gene. There are 15 residues in the CDR3. V gave up 2 bases and J gave up 8 bases; unmatched junction bases: 4. The CDR3 DNA is TGTGCCAGCTCACCAGGGGCTAGCGGGAGGGATGAGCAGTTCTTC. Amino acid sequence: CASSPGASGRDEQFF. The complete variable domain, with remaining parts taken from reference TRBV18 and TRBJ2-1, reads NAGVMQNPRHLVRRRGQEARLRCSPMKGHSHVYWYRQLPEEGLKFMVYLQKENIIDESGMPKERFSAEFPKEGPSILRIQQVVRGDSAAYFCASSPGASGRDEQFFGPGTRLTVL.

The sample holds one count of this clone. The rearrangement uses TRBV4-1 and TRBJ2-7; D unresolved. This CDR3 spans 13 amino acids. V lost 0 bases and J 7 bases, leaving 10 bases between the germline ends. Germline V gene data show CDR1 as MGHRA and CDR2 as YSYEKL. The CDR3 protein is CASSQDAPMEQYF. CDR3 nucleotides: TGCGCCAGCAGCCAAGATGCCCCTATGGAGCAGTACTTC.

The rearrangement links TRBV10-3 to TRBJ2-7; 10 bases agree with TRBD2. J lost 3 bases, V lost 3 bases, and 5 bases had no gene match. Per the germline V gene, CDR1 is ENHRY and CDR2 is SYGVKD. The CDR3 is made up of 15 amino acids. The CDR3 region is CAISDQREGRYEQYF. The DNA of the CDR3 is TGTGCCATCAGTGATCAGCGGGAGGGCCGCTACGAGCAGTACTTC.

The chain combines TRBV10-3 with TRBJ2-1; 11 nucleotides line up with TRBD1. Germline values: CDR1 ENHRY, CDR2 SYGVKD. The trim removed 6 bases at V and 5 bases at J, leaving 9 bases unmatched. The CDR3 length is 16 residues. CDR3 sequence reads: CAIRARPGQGDNEQFF. The CDR3, as DNA: TGTGCCATCAGAGCTAGACCGGGACAGGGGGACAATGAGCAGTTCTTC.

The chain has TRBV30 and TRBJ1-1; D not certain. V was shortened by 7 bases and J by 5 bases, with 14 bases between the two germline ends. Germline V gene data show CDR1 as GTSNPN and CDR2 as SVGIG (reference sequence). The CDR3 is 12 amino acids. CDR3 bases: TGTGCCTTCCAACCGGTGTGGACTGAAGCTTTCTTT. This codes for CAFQPVWTEAFF.

This clone was observed once. The genes are TRBV4-1 and TRBJ1-2; D may be TRBD1 (6 bases). Germline V gene sequence: CDR1 MGHRA, CDR2 YSYEKL. The CDR3 is made up of 15 amino acids. V lost 4 bases and J lost 2, with 14 bases in between. The CDR3 nucleotides are TGCGCCAGCAGCCCGTATGAAGGACAGAACTATGGCTACACCTTC. Its protein is CASSPYEGQNYGYTF.

The chain joins TRBV9 to TRBJ2-7; TRBD2 agrees at 7 bases. The germline V gene encodes CDR1 SGDLS and CDR2 YYNGEE. Trimming cost V 4 bases and J 4 bases; bases outside gene matches: 20. The CDR3 contains 18 residues. In DNA form, the CDR3 reads TGTGCCAGCAGCCCTAAGGGGCGGGAGACCCCCCGGGGATACGAGCAGTACTTC. Its translation is CASSPKGRETPRGYEQYF.

The J gene is TRBJ2-4, the V gene TRBV4-2; 14 bases match TRBD2. The trim removed 2 bases at V and 7 bases at J, leaving 13 bases unmatched. The CDR3 length is 19 residues. Germline CDR1 is LGHNA and CDR2 is YNFKEQ. This CDR3 reads CASSQPALGLAGEVNIQYF. CDR3 coding DNA: TGTGCCAGCAGCCAACCCGCCTTGGGACTAGCGGGAGAGGTGAACATTCAGTACTTC.

To note about this clone: Its ends do not fully match the called genes, so a read error is possible. The chain carries TRBV12-3 or TRBV12-4 and TRBJ2-3, with D perhaps TRBD2 (5 bases). The CDR3 sequence is 10 residues long. The CDR3 protein is CASRGIGAVF. As DNA, the CDR3 is TGTGCCAGTCGGGGTATAGGCGCAGTATTT.

The chain combines TRBV7-8 with TRBJ2-2, with TRBD1 as a possible D gene (6 bases). From germline, CDR1 is SGHVS and CDR2 FQNEAQ. V gave up 0 bases and J gave up 5 bases, with 16 bases separating them. CDR3 length: 17 residues. The CDR3 region is CASSLAGQGIWTGELFF. The CDR3 nucleotides are TGTGCCAGCAGCTTAGCAGGGCAGGGGATTTGGACCGGGGAGCTGTTTTTT.

This chain links TRBV19 with TRBJ1-6; D may be TRBD1 (5 bases). The CDR3 consists of 15 residues. V was clipped by 10 bases and J by 0 bases, with 13 bases between them. Germline V gives CDR1 LNHDA, CDR2 SQIVND (reference sequence). The CDR3 DNA sequence: TGTGCCACCCCAGACAGAAGCTCCTATAATTCACCCCTCCACTTT. This translates into CATPDRSSYNSPLHF.

The V call is TRBV28, the J call TRBJ2-5; 11 positions match TRBD2. Losses at the gene ends were 2 bases for V and 7 bases for J; bases not matched to a gene: 3. The CDR3 contains 14 residues. From germline, CDR1 is MDHEN and CDR2 SYDVKM. CDR3 bases: TGTGCCAGCAGTTTAGTAGCGGGAGGGGGGACCCAGTACTTC. This encodes CASSLVAGGGTQYF.

The chain combines TRBV6-5 with TRBJ1-4; maybe TRBD1 (5 bases). Germline V gives CDR1 MNHEY, CDR2 SVGAGI. This CDR3 has 13 residues. The V end lost 6 bases, the J end lost 6 bases, and 11 bases lay between the germline ends. CDR3 loop: CASRRGVDEKLFF. The CDR3 DNA sequence: TGTGCCAGCAGACGGGGGGTCGATGAAAAACTGTTTTTT.

This clone was counted a few times. The CDR3 loop is CASSPGRLALNTGELFF. CDR3 DNA: TGTGCCAGCAGCCCCGGACGGCTAGCGTTGAACACCGGGGAGCTGTTTTTT. The V call is TRBV5-4, the J call TRBJ2-2, with a tentative D call TRBD2 (6 bases). Per the germline V gene, CDR1 is SGHNT and CDR2 is YYREEE (reference sequence). The CDR3 sequence is 17 residues long. V was clipped by 4 bases and J by 1 base, with 17 bases between them.

V and J are TRBV10-3 and TRBJ2-2, with TRBD2 matching 10 bases. The CDR3 consists of 16 residues. Trimming took 3 bases from V and 3 from J; bases not matched to a gene: 4. The germline V gene encodes CDR1 ENHRY and CDR2 SYGVKD. CDR3 bases: TGTGCCATCAGTGATCCAGCGGGAGGGGACACCGGGGAGCTGTTTTTT. Translation gives CAISDPAGGDTGELFF.

The chain recombines TRBV7-2 with TRBJ2-2; TRBD1 matches at 7 bases. V shed 11 bases and J 7 bases; nucleotides not matched to a gene: 16. The germline gives CDR1 SGHTA, CDR2 FQGNSA. CDR3 length: 15 amino acids. CDR3 region: CAGSRGTGAGGELFF. The DNA for the CDR3 is TGTGCCGGGTCTCGAGGCACAGGGGCGGGCGGGGAGCTGTTTTTT.

The chain employs TRBV6-6 and TRBJ1-4, with D unclear. V was pared by 8 bases and J by 5 bases, with 9 bases between. CDR1 MNHNY and CDR2 SVGAGI come from the germline V gene (reference sequence). The CDR3 is 12 amino acids. As DNA, the CDR3 is TGTGCCAGCGGTGAGGTGAATGAAAAACTGTTTTTT. The encoded protein is CASGEVNEKLFF.

This clone was seen a few times. The chain carries TRBV4-3 and TRBJ2-1, with 7 bases identical to TRBD2. The germline gives CDR1 LGHNA, CDR2 YSLEER. CDR3 length: 17 amino acids. Losses at the gene ends were 0 bases for V and 6 bases for J; bases not matched to a gene: 11. The CDR3 spells CASSQDSYRGSSNEQFF. The CDR3 DNA follows: TGCGCCAGCAGCCAAGATTCCTACCGCGGGAGTAGCAATGAGCAGTTCTTC.

The chain combines TRBV9 with TRBJ2-1, with TRBD1 matching 7 bases. The germline gives CDR1 SGDLS, CDR2 YYNGEE. The CDR3 is made up of 17 amino acids. V dropped 4 bases and J dropped 3; count of bases not matched to a gene: 13. CDR3 nucleotides: TGTGCCAGCAGCCCGAAGGGGGCGTCTTCTAACTACAATGAGCAGTTCTTC. It yields the protein CASSPKGASSNYNEQFF.

The V gene is TRBV12-3 or TRBV12-4, the J gene TRBJ2-4, with D tentatively TRBD2 (5 bases). Trimming removed 6 bases from V and 7 bases from J, with 13 bases in between. The CDR3 is made up of 13 amino acids. The CDR3 DNA is TGTGCCAGCAGCTCCCGGGGTGGGAACATTCAGTACTTC. Amino acids: CASSSRGGNIQYF.